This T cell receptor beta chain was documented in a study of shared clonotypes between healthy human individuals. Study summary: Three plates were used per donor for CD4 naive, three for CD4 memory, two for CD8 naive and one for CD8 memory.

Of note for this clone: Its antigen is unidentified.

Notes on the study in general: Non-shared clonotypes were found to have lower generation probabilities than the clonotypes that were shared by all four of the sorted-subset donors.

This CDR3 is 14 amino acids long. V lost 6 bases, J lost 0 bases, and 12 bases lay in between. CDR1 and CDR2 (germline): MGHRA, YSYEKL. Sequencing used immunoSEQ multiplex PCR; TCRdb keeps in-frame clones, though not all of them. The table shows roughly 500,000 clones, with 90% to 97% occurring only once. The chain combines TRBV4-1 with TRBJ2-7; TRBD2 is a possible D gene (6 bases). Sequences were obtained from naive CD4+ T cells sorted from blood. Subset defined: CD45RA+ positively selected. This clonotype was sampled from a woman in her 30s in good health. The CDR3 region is CASRRIGGSYEQYF. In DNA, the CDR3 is TGCGCCAGCAGGCGAATCGGGGGCTCCTACGAGCAGTACTTC.